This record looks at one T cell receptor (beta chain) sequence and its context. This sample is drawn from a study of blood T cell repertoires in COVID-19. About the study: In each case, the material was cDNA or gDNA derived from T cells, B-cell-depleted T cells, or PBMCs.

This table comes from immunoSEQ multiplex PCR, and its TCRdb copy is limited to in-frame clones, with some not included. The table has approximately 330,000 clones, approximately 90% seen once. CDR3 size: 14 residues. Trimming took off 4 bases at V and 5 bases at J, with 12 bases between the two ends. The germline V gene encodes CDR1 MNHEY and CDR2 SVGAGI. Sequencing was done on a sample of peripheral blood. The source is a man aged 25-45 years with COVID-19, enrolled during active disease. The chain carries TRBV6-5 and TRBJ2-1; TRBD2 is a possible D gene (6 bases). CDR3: CASSSSDLNNEQFF. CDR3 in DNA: TGTGCCAGCAGTTCTAGCGACCTTAACAATGAGCAGTTCTTC.